A single sample is the source of the 6 T cell receptor beta chains below, sequenced in a study of blood T cell repertoires in COVID-19. Data came from immunoSEQ multiplex PCR; TCRdb stores just in-frame clones and leaves some out. The table lists just under 95,000 clones, roughly 80% of them singletons, with around 20% in the top ten. The sequencing sample was made of peripheral blood. The receptors were sampled from a human donor in a cohort sampled during active COVID-19.

With regard to this clone: One end of the junction does not line up with germline, which may come from a read error. The chain joins TRBV7-6 to TRBJ2-7; 8 nucleotides align to TRBD1. CDR3 size: 16 residues. CDR1 and CDR2 (germline): SGHVS, FNYEAQ. CDR3 in amino acids: CASSLGVGTGLSGQYF. The CDR3 DNA reads as TGTGCCAGCAGTTTAGGGGTCGGGACAGGCTTATCCGGGCAGTACTTC.

This clone was seen only a few times. The V gene is TRBV11-2, the J gene TRBJ1-2, with 11 bases fitting TRBD1. This CDR3 spans 14 amino acids. The germline V gene has CDR1 SGHAT and CDR2 FQNNGV. Unmatched junction bases numbered 1, after V lost 1 base and J lost 6 bases. CDR3 bases: TGTGCCAGCAGCTTAGGGACAGGGGGCAATGGCTACACCTTC. Amino acids: CASSLGTGGNGYTF. The variable domain in full, with the rest retrieved from reference TRBV11-2 and TRBJ1-2, is EAGVAQSPRYKIIEKRQSVAFWCNPISGHATLYWYQQILGQGPKLLIQFQNNGVVDDSQLPKDRFSAERLKGVDSTLKIQPAKLEDSAVYLCASSLGTGGNGYTFGSGTRLTVV.

The rearrangement uses TRBV5-4 and TRBJ1-6; D unresolved. Germline lookup yields CDR1 SGHNT and CDR2 YYREEE (reference sequence). V was shortened by 7 bases and J by 10 bases, with 18 bases between the two germline ends. There are 14 residues in the CDR3. CDR3 residues: CASSNEEGNSPLHF. For the CDR3, the DNA is TGTGCCAGCTCCAATGAGGAGGGCAACTCACCCCTCCACTTT.

The V and J genes are TRBV19 and TRBJ2-7, with D possibly matching TRBD2 (5 bases). V shed 2 bases and J shed 5 bases, with 13 bases lying between them. The CDR3 has 14 amino acids. Germline-derived CDR1 and CDR2 are LNHDA and SQIVND (reference sequence). Here the CDR3 DNA reads TGTGCCAGTAGTATAATAGGACTGGCTAACGAGCAGTACTTC. It encodes CASSIIGLANEQYF.

The chain combines TRBV5-1 with TRBJ1-4, with D hard to call. Trimming removed 5 bases at V and 8 bases at J, with 13 bases between. Per germline, CDR1 SGHRS and CDR2 YFSETQ. The CDR3 consists of 13 residues. The CDR3 here is CASRGLTGEKLFF. Here the CDR3 DNA reads TGCGCCAGCAGGGGCTTAACGGGGGAAAAACTGTTTTTT. The full variable domain, completed using reference TRBV5-1 and TRBJ1-4, is KAGVTQTPRYLIKTRGQQVTLSCSPISGHRSVSWYQQTPGQGLQFLFEYFSETQRNKGNFPGRFSGRQFSNSRSEMNVSTLELGDSALYLCASRGLTGEKLFFGSGTQLSVL.

The genes are TRBV19 and TRBJ2-3; D is unresolved. The V gene lost 3 bases and the J gene lost 0 bases, with 7 bases spanning the gap. Germline lookup yields CDR1 LNHDA and CDR2 SQIVND (reference sequence). The CDR3 has 14 residues. Written as DNA, the CDR3 is TGTGCCAGTAGTATTAGCTATAGCACAGATACGCAGTATTTT. This encodes CASSISYSTDTQYF.